This T cell receptor (beta chain) was identified during a study of identifying expanded T cells in peripheral blood. The study's findings and limits: Across healthy donors, higher total template counts meant significantly greater roughly 2-week count variance. Differentially abundant clones: roughly 1.2 between replicates, about 15 at around 14 days, around 20 at four.

Measured with immunoSEQ multiplex PCR; TCRdb has only the in-frame clones, and not every one. The data contain some 78,000 clones, around 83% of them singletons. In regard to this clone: Its antigen is currently unknown.

Healthy donors had no documented immune events, such as infections, while sampled. V lost 5 bases and J 2 bases, leaving 12 bases between the germline ends. The germline V gene encodes CDR1 LNHDA and CDR2 SQIVND (reference sequence). This CDR3 is built from 14 residues. The genes are TRBV19 and TRBJ1-1, with D maybe TRBD1 (5 bases). Sequenced input: blood. The receptor comes from a person between 18 and 69 years old in good health. The chain's CDR3 is CASSAGRLNTEAFF. The DNA of the CDR3 is TGTGCCAGTAGTGCGGGACGGCTAAACACTGAAGCTTTCTTT.